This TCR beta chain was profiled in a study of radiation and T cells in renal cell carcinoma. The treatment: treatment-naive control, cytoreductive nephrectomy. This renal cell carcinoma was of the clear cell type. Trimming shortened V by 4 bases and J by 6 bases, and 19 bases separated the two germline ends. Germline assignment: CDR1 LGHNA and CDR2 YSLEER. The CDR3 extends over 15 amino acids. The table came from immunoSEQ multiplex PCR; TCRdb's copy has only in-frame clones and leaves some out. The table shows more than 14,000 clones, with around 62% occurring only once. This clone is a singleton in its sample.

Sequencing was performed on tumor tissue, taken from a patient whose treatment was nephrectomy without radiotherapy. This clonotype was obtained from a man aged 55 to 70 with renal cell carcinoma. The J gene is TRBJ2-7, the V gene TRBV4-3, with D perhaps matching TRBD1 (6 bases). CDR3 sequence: CASSLLQGMEIEQYF. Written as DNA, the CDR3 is TGCGCCAGCAGCCTTCTACAGGGAATGGAAATCGAGCAGTACTTC.